Below are 8 T cell receptor beta chains sequenced from a single sample in a study of blood T cell repertoires in COVID-19. TCRdb keeps only in-frame clones here, not all; method: immunoSEQ multiplex PCR. The sample carries roughly 30,000 clones, about 89% recorded once. Sequenced material: peripheral blood. The receptors stem from a man aged 55 to 70 with acute or convalescent COVID-19.

The chain uses TRBV7-2 and TRBJ1-1; weak D call: TRBD1 (5 bases). V was pared by 2 bases and J by 1 base, with 14 bases between. CDR1 is SGHTA and CDR2 is FQGNSA in the germline V gene. This CDR3 is 16 amino acids long. CDR3 sequence reads: CASSLQQGFGNTEAFF. In DNA form, the CDR3 reads TGTGCCAGCAGCTTACAGCAGGGCTTCGGGAACACTGAAGCTTTCTTT.

The V and J genes are TRBV24-1 and TRBJ2-3, with D possibly TRBD2 on 5 matching bases. This CDR3 comprises 14 residues. Germline assignment: CDR1 KGHDR and CDR2 SFDVKD. The V gene lost 7 bases and the J gene lost 1 base, with 11 bases spanning the gap. CDR3 sequence: CATRSTGGTDTQYF. In nucleotides, the CDR3 is TGTGCCACCAGATCCACCGGGGGCACAGATACGCAGTATTTT.

The chain carries TRBV15 and TRBJ2-3, with 10 bases matching TRBD2. The CDR3 runs to 16 residues. V gave up 7 bases and J gave up 6 bases; unmatched junction bases: 13. In germline, CDR1 is LNHNV, CDR2 YYDKDF (reference sequence). The CDR3 protein is CATTPRASGRSDTQYF. The DNA for the CDR3 is TGTGCCACCACCCCCCGCGCTAGCGGGAGATCGGATACGCAGTATTTT.

The chain links TRBV6-6 to TRBJ1-4, with unresolved D. Germline CDR1 is MNHNY and CDR2 is SVGAGI (reference sequence). With 0 bases removed from V and 7 bases from J, the gap between germline ends came to 3 bases. This CDR3 is built from 12 residues. The CDR3 here is CASSYSGEKLFF. The CDR3 DNA reads as TGTGCCAGCAGTTACTCCGGTGAAAAACTGTTTTTT.

The gene calls are TRBV10-2 and TRBJ2-3, with a tentative D call TRBD1 (6 bases). The CDR3 totals 14 residues. Trimming took 7 bases from V and 2 from J, leaving 13 bases between them. Germline lookup yields CDR1 WSHSY and CDR2 SAAADI. The CDR3 coding sequence is TGCGCCAGCACAAATACAGGGAACACAGATACGCAGTATTTT. Protein: CASTNTGNTDTQYF.

The rearrangement joins TRBV30 to TRBJ2-5, with 10 bases lining up with TRBD2. Germline lookup yields CDR1 GTSNPN and CDR2 SVGIG (reference sequence). J gave up 5 bases and V 2 bases, and 11 bases lay outside the gene matches. This CDR3 contains 16 residues. The CDR3 region is CAWSSGRAGKKETQYF. The CDR3 nucleotides are TGTGCCTGGAGTAGCGGGAGGGCCGGGAAAAAGGAGACCCAGTACTTC.

CDR3 sequence (DNA): TGCGCCAGCAGCTTGGATGCAGGGGGCCCAAGGGATACGCAGTATTTT. It encodes CASSLDAGGPRDTQYF. The chain couples TRBV5-1 to TRBJ2-3, with 8 bases aligning to TRBD1. Germline trimming cut 0 bases from V and 6 bases from J; bases unmatched to any gene: 9. Germline V CDR1 and CDR2: SGHRS, YFSETQ. The CDR3 contains 16 residues.

This clone appeared a single time. The rearrangement uses TRBV5-4 and TRBJ1-6; 8 bases line up with TRBD1. CDR1 is SGHNT and CDR2 is YYREEE in the germline V gene (reference sequence). Unmatched junction bases numbered 1, after V lost 2 bases and J lost 6 bases. This CDR3 has 14 residues. The CDR3 DNA follows: TGTGCCAGCAGCTTCGACAGGGGTAATTCACCCCTCCACTTT. This sequence encodes CASSFDRGNSPLHF.